This TCR beta chain was sequenced for a study of T cells in Graves' hyperthyroidism and ophthalmopathy. This clonotype has a count of ten or more. It was RNA transcripts that yielded the amplified TCR beta CDR3 regions. The HTBI set primed first-round TCR CDR3 RT-PCR. In TCRdb, the multiplex PCR reads were re-called with MiXCR into one record per CDR3 protein. Among 200,000 to 250,000 distinct CDR3 sequences listed, approximately 25% were seen once. The CDR3 contains 14 residues. CDR1 is SNHLY and CDR2 is FYNNEI in the germline V gene. Deletions cut 0 bases from V and 5 bases from J, with 11 bases between.

Sequencing input: blood. The TCR sequence derives from a woman aged 40-49 years with Graves' ophthalmopathy. This chain joins TRBV2 and TRBJ2-7; TRBD1 is a possible D gene (5 bases). The DNA for the CDR3 is TGTGCCAGCAGTGAAGCGCTTCAACAGGACGAGCAGTACTTC. Translating gives CASSEALQQDEQYF.